This T cell receptor beta chain was profiled in a study of blood T cell repertoires in COVID-19. Here immunoSEQ multiplex PCR was the method, and the copy in TCRdb shows in-frame clones only, minus some. The table lists tens of thousands of clones, about 82% of them singletons, with approximately 25% in the top ten. Germline CDR1 LGHDT, CDR2 YNNKEL (reference sequence). This CDR3 comprises 16 residues. The V segment lost 0 bases and the J segment 7 bases; nucleotides outside the gene matches: 5. The genes are TRBV3-1 (or the pseudogene TRBV3-2) and TRBJ2-2; 10 bases align to TRBD1. This clonotype was sampled from a woman older than 75 with acute or convalescent COVID-19. The specimen was peripheral blood. The CDR3 bases are TGTGCCAGCAGCCAAGAGGGACAGGGGACGGACGGGGAGCTGTTTTTT. Translation gives CASSQEGQGTDGELFF.